This T cell receptor (beta chain) stems from a study of T cell repertoires in cytomegalovirus infection. Study information: CMV epitopes, recently identified HLA-C-restricted and well-studied HLA-B-restricted, were used. Public TCR beta signatures provided an indication of both CMV infection and a matching HLA type.

TCRdb re-called the reads through MiXCR, storing one row per CDR3 protein. In the table there are hundreds of thousands of distinct CDR3 sequences, around a third of which are singletons. This CDR3 region has 16 residues. Trimming shortened V by 7 bases and J by 4 bases, and 20 bases separated the two germline ends. Germline assignment: CDR1 SGHRS and CDR2 YFSETQ. Study conclusions and caveats: Across the ex vivo response, the dominant clonotypes were HLA-C-restricted CMV-specific TCR beta clonotypes.

Turning to this clonotype: Its cognate antigen is unknown.

The clonotype comes from a human donor in good health (CMV status not recorded). Some clones in this sample may be carry-over from other donors' samples. The source material was cultured CD8+ T cells from PBMCs, sampled from culture after CMV antigen stimulation. The genes are TRBV5-1 and TRBJ1-4; tentative D call: TRBD1 (5 bases). The CDR3 DNA sequence: TGCGCCAGCGCCGACAGACCAAAGCTAAATAATGAAAAACTGTTTTTT. Translating it yields CASADRPKLNNEKLFF.